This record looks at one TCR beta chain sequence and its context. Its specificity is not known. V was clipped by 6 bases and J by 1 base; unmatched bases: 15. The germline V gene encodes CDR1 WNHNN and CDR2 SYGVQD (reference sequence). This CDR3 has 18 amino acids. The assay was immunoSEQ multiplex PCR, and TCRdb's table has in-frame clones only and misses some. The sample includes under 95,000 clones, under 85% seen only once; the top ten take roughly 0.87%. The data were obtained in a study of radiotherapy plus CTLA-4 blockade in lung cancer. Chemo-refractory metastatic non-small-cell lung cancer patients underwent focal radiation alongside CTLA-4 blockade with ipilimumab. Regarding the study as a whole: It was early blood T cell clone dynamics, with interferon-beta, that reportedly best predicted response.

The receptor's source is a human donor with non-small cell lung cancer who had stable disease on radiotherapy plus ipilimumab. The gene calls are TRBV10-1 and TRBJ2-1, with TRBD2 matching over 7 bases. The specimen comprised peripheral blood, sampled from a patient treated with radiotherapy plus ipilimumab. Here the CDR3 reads CASSPGLGSGVSYNEQFF. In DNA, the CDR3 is TGCGCCAGCAGCCCTGGACTGGGCAGCGGGGTTTCCTACAATGAGCAGTTCTTC.